This T cell receptor (beta chain) was sequenced during a study of T cells of healthy individuals. Trimming removed 2 bases from V and 6 bases from J, with 16 bases in between. The CDR3 totals 15 residues. Germline V gives CDR1 MDHEN, CDR2 SYDVKM. In this sample, this clonotype turned up many times. TCRdb re-called the 5' RACE reads with MiXCR, one entry per CDR3 protein. Seen here are 90,000 to 100,000 distinct CDR3 sequences, roughly 15% observed once, and the top ten hold 6.2%. The receptor's source is a human donor in good health. The chain carries TRBV28 and TRBJ1-2, with D possibly matching TRBD1 (6 bases). The CDR3 loop is CASSLRGGQYNGYTF. CDR3 DNA: TGTGCCAGCAGTTTACGGGGAGGACAGTATAATGGCTACACCTTC.